Shown below are 5 T cell receptor beta chains from a single sample sequenced in a study of blood T cell repertoires in COVID-19. TCRdb's table, derived via immunoSEQ multiplex PCR, lists solely in-frame clones and lacks some. The sample yields roughly 100,000 clones, about four fifths seen once. Sequenced: peripheral blood. Every receptor here comes from a human donor in a cohort sampled during active COVID-19.

Of note for this clone: At one end the junction does not follow the germline gene, possibly because of a read error. V usage is TRBV15 and J usage is TRBJ1-5; 7 nucleotides align to TRBD1. Germline CDR1 LNHNV, CDR2 YYDKDF (reference sequence). This CDR3 is built from 14 residues. The CDR3 region has the DNA TGTGCCACCAGCCGAGACAGGGTAGGGCAGCCCCAGCATTTT. Its translation is CATSRDRVGQPQHF.

The chain employs TRBV6-5 and TRBJ2-1, with 7 bases that match TRBD1. Germline CDR1 and CDR2: MNHEY and SVGAGI. The CDR3 consists of 14 residues. Germline trimming cut 4 bases from V and 6 bases from J; bases unmatched to any gene: 6. The CDR3 region is CASSSQTGRNEQFF. In nucleotides, the CDR3 is TGTGCCAGCAGTTCACAGACAGGGCGCAATGAGCAGTTCTTC.

This chain links TRBV5-8 with TRBJ1-4; D is uncertain. V was clipped by 0 bases and J by 8 bases, with 8 bases between them. CDR3 size: 13 residues. Germline values: CDR1 SGHTS, CDR2 YDEGEE. This CDR3 is CASSLVGREKLFF. The CDR3 coding sequence is TGTGCCAGCAGCTTGGTCGGGAGGGAAAAACTGTTTTTT.

V and J are TRBV28 and TRBJ1-1, with 8 nucleotides matching TRBD1. CDR3 length equals 15 residues. Unmatched junction bases numbered 5, after V lost 4 bases and J lost 1 base. The germline gives CDR1 MDHEN, CDR2 SYDVKM. CDR3 amino acids: CASSSPGGRNTEAFF. As DNA, the CDR3 is TGTGCCAGCAGTTCTCCAGGGGGCCGGAACACTGAAGCTTTCTTT.

The table lists this clone with a few counts. The chain has TRBV5-4 and TRBJ1-1, with a tentative D call TRBD1 (5 bases). Germline CDR1 reads SGHNT; CDR2 reads YYREEE (reference sequence). The CDR3 contains 15 residues. V lost 4 bases to trimming and J lost 5 bases, with 18 bases between them. CDR3 region: CASSPSGAKGTEAFF. In DNA, the CDR3 is TGTGCCAGCAGCCCAAGTGGGGCAAAGGGGACTGAAGCTTTCTTT.